Presented here are 11 T cell receptor beta chains from one specimen sequenced in a study of blood T cell repertoires in COVID-19 (TCRdb year 2020). Libraries were made using the immunoSEQ multiplex PCR assay. TCRdb limited this immuneACCESS table to in-frame rearrangements with V and J called. A share of clones is missing; checked studies link under half to unresolved V genes, and the rest is unexplained. In this sample the table shows about 150,000 clones, 70% to 90% of which occur a single time. The ten largest clones add up to around 8.1% of the sample. The sequenced sample consisted of peripheral blood. All receptors come from a woman aged 55-69 years with COVID-19, enrolled during active disease.

The chain carries TRBV6-5 and TRBJ1-1, with TRBD1 matching 10 bases. The CDR3 is made up of 14 amino acids. V lost 5 bases and J lost 4; bases outside the gene matches: 4. Per the germline V gene, CDR1 is MNHEY and CDR2 is SVGAGI. In DNA form, the CDR3 reads TGTGCCAGCAGTCCGGACAGGGGGGTCACTGAAGCTTTCTTT. The encoded protein is CASSPDRGVTEAFF.

The V gene is TRBV7-2, the J gene TRBJ1-1, with 10 bases identical to TRBD1. Losses at the gene ends were 4 bases for V and 0 bases for J; bases not matched to a gene: 2. The V gene's germline CDR1 is SGHTA and CDR2 FQGNSA. The CDR3 is made up of 15 amino acids. CDR3 bases: TGTGCCAGCAGCTGGGACAGGGGAATGAACACTGAAGCTTTCTTT. This translates into CASSWDRGMNTEAFF.

Concerning this clone: In the same sample, other DNA sequences code for this CDR3. The rearrangement links TRBV18 to TRBJ1-4, with a possible D match to TRBD1 (6 bases). The CDR3 is 15 residues long. Germline V gene data show CDR1 as KGHSH and CDR2 as LQKENI. V lost 5 bases and J 4 bases, leaving 14 bases between the germline ends. Here the CDR3 reads CASSRRGQVNEKLFF. The CDR3 bases are TGTGCCAGCTCAAGGCGGGGGCAGGTTAATGAAAAACTGTTTTTT.

The rearrangement uses TRBV19 and TRBJ1-3; 8 nucleotides match TRBD1. V shed 4 bases and J 0 bases; nucleotides not matched to a gene: 5. Germline V gene data show CDR1 as LNHDA and CDR2 as SQIVND (reference sequence). This CDR3 contains 16 residues. CDR3 residues: CASSRRTGGSGNTIYF. CDR3 sequence (DNA): TGTGCCAGTAGTAGAAGAACAGGGGGCTCTGGAAACACCATATATTTT.

J is TRBJ2-5 and V is TRBV11-3; 8 bases map to TRBD2. The CDR3 is 16 amino acids. Germline CDR1 is SGHNT and CDR2 is YENEEA. V shed 5 bases, J shed 1 base, and the junction held 9 bases outside the gene matches. CDR3 sequence: CASSGGSGGLQETQYF. DNA of the CDR3: TGTGCCAGCAGCGGAGGGAGCGGGGGCCTCCAAGAGACCCAGTACTTC.

This chain links TRBV7-8 with TRBJ2-3; no reliable D call. The CDR3 runs 15 residues. Germline CDR1 reads SGHVS; CDR2 reads FQNEAQ. Trimming left V 3 bases short and J 2 bases short, with 12 bases between. The CDR3 DNA reads as TGTGCCAGCAGCTTCCTCACTTCTACCACAGATACGCAGTATTTT. Its protein product is CASSFLTSTTDTQYF.

This sequence joins TRBV29-1 and TRBJ1-1, with D unresolved. Trimming took off 5 bases at V and 2 bases at J, with 12 bases between the two ends. The CDR3 runs 13 residues. CDR1 and CDR2 from the germline V gene are SQVTM and ANQGSEA. CDR3 protein: CSVRVTPNTEAFF. CDR3 sequence (DNA): TGCAGCGTTCGTGTGACACCTAACACTGAAGCTTTCTTT. Supplemented by reference TRBV29-1 and TRBJ1-1, the full variable domain reads SAVISQKPSRDICQRGTSLTIQCQVDSQVTMMFWYRQQPGQSLTLIATANQGSEATYESGFVIDKFPISRPNLTFSTLTVSNMSPEDSSIYLCSVRVTPNTEAFFGQGTRLTVV.

This chain joins TRBV9 and TRBJ1-2; TRBD1 matches at 7 bases. CDR1 and CDR2 (germline): SGDLS, YYNGEE. V was clipped by 5 bases and J by 8 bases; unmatched bases: 21. The CDR3 runs 17 residues. The CDR3 reads CASRPRPVQGVRLGYTF. The CDR3 bases are TGTGCCAGCAGGCCCCGTCCCGTCCAGGGGGTTCGATTAGGCTACACCTTC.

This chain connects TRBV14 to TRBJ1-3, with 8 bases that match TRBD1. The V and J ends lost 4 bases and 0 bases, in that order; junction bases with no gene match: 2. CDR1 and CDR2 from the germline V gene are SGHDN and FVKESK. CDR3 size: 15 residues. This chain's CDR3 is CASSPDRGSGNTIYF. In DNA, the CDR3 is TGTGCCAGCAGCCCAGACAGGGGCTCTGGAAACACCATATATTTT.

This chain joins TRBV5-1 and TRBJ2-6; perhaps TRBD1 as D (6 bases). The CDR3 extends over 18 amino acids. The V gene's germline CDR1 is SGHRS and CDR2 YFSETQ. V was shortened by 3 bases and J by 0 bases, with 16 bases between the two germline ends. CDR3 sequence reads: CASSYRRGPTSGANVLTF. The CDR3 nucleotides are TGCGCCAGCAGCTATCGCAGGGGCCCAACCTCTGGGGCCAACGTCCTGACTTTC.

The chain is built from TRBV5-8 and TRBJ1-1; TRBD1 matches at 7 bases. Germline CDR1 and CDR2: SGHTS and YDEGEE. The length of the CDR3 is 15 residues. The J segment lost 2 bases and the V segment lost 0 bases, leaving 4 bases of the junction unmatched. The DNA of the CDR3 is TGTGCCAGCAGCTTGGGCAGGGGGATAAACACTGAAGCTTTCTTT. Protein product: CASSLGRGINTEAFF.